These 28 T cell receptor beta chains were sequenced from one sample in a study of blood T cell repertoires in COVID-19. Repertoires were generated with immunoSEQ multiplex PCR, while TCRdb's copy carries only in-frame clones and drops some. The data contain fewer than 350,000 clones, around 89% of them singletons. What was sequenced was PBMCs or T cells enriched from blood (not recorded which). These receptors were taken from a young woman with acute COVID-19.

The chain uses TRBV5-6 and TRBJ1-1; no reliable D call. This CDR3 contains 13 residues. CDR1 is SGHDT, CDR2 YYEEEE, per germline. The V end lost 4 bases, the J end lost 11 bases, and 18 bases lay between the germline ends. The CDR3 reads CASSPQTGIKAFF. The DNA of the CDR3 is TGTGCCAGCAGCCCGCAAACGGGGATAAAGGCTTTCTTT.

This chain uses TRBV6-5 with TRBJ2-2; D uncertain. The CDR3 is 15 amino acids. V gave up 8 bases and J gave up 1 base, with 14 bases separating them. The germline V gene has CDR1 MNHEY and CDR2 SVGAGI. In nucleotides, the CDR3 is TGTGCCAGCGGGCCCGCTTGGGTGAACACCGGGGAGCTGTTTTTT. It yields the protein CASGPAWVNTGELFF.

The V call is TRBV5-5, the J call TRBJ2-1, with 10 bases that match TRBD1. Germline-derived CDR1 and CDR2 are SGHKS and YYEKEE (reference sequence). The CDR3 sequence is 15 residues long. The J segment lost 5 bases and the V segment lost 4 bases, leaving 6 bases of the junction unmatched. The CDR3 reads CASSTGTGAHNEQFF. Here the CDR3 DNA reads TGTGCCAGCAGCACCGGGACAGGGGCACACAATGAGCAGTTCTTC.

The chain employs TRBV11-2 and TRBJ2-1, with D perhaps matching TRBD1 (5 bases). The germline gives CDR1 SGHAT, CDR2 FQNNGV. V was trimmed by 3 bases and J by 4 bases, leaving 19 bases between them. CDR3 length: 17 residues. As DNA, the CDR3 is TGTGCCAGCAGCTTTCAGGGCCCCAACGCATTGTACAATGAGCAGTTCTTC. Its protein product is CASSFQGPNALYNEQFF.

The chain couples TRBV15 to TRBJ1-2; tentatively, D is TRBD1 (6 bases). CDR1 is LNHNV, CDR2 YYDKDF, per germline (reference sequence). The CDR3 sequence is 14 residues long. The V end lost 1 base, the J end lost 2 bases, and 8 bases lay between the germline ends. CDR3 sequence (DNA): TGTGCCACCAGCAGAGGGGGGCCGAACTATGGCTACACCTTC. As protein: CATSRGGPNYGYTF.

V gene TRBV30 combines with J gene TRBJ1-2, with D unresolved. Deletions cut 0 bases from V and 5 bases from J, with 13 bases between. Germline loops: CDR1 GTSNPN, CDR2 SVGIG (reference sequence). The CDR3 spans 14 residues. This CDR3 is CAWSVAARGYGYTF. The DNA of the CDR3 is TGTGCCTGGAGTGTAGCCGCCCGCGGGTATGGCTACACCTTC.

This chain uses TRBV5-1 with TRBJ1-2; 8 bases align to TRBD1. CDR1 SGHRS and CDR2 YFSETQ come from the germline V gene. The CDR3 contains 16 residues. V lost 4 bases to trimming and J lost 1 base; unmatched junction nucleotides: 9. CDR3 amino acids: CASSMTGAALNYGYTF. CDR3 nucleotides: TGCGCCAGCAGCATGACAGGGGCGGCCCTTAACTATGGCTACACCTTC.

V is TRBV18 and J is TRBJ2-7; D may be TRBD1 (5 bases). CDR1 is KGHSH, CDR2 LQKENI, per germline. The CDR3 loop spans 12 amino acids. V was trimmed by 4 bases and J by 2 bases, leaving 6 bases between them. CDR3 in amino acids: CASSQGPYEQYF. The CDR3 coding sequence is TGTGCCAGCTCACAGGGGCCCTACGAGCAGTACTTC.

This sequence joins TRBV5-1 and TRBJ2-3, with 7 bases aligning to TRBD2. With V trimmed by 4 bases and J by 2 bases, 4 bases remained unmatched. CDR1 is SGHRS and CDR2 is YFSETQ in the germline V gene. The CDR3 covers 14 residues. CDR3 sequence: CASSPGLHTDTQYF. DNA of the CDR3: TGCGCCAGCAGCCCGGGACTACACACAGATACGCAGTATTTT.

The V call is TRBV19, the J call TRBJ1-5; D not certain. This CDR3 region has 16 residues. From germline, CDR1 is LNHDA and CDR2 SQIVND (reference sequence). Deletions cut 3 bases from V and 0 bases from J, with 12 bases between. The CDR3 DNA reads TGTGCCAGTAGTATGGCCCGCCGGGATAGCAATCAGCCCCAGCATTTT. Amino acid sequence: CASSMARRDSNQPQHF. Full variable domain (missing parts from reference TRBV19 and TRBJ1-5): DGGITQSPKYLFRKEGQNVTLSCEQNLNHDAMYWYRQDPGQGLRLIYYSQIVNDFQKGDIAEGYSVSREKKESFPLTVTSAQKNPTAFYLCASSMARRDSNQPQHFGDGTRLSIL.

The chain links TRBV6-5 to TRBJ2-7, with D uncertain. The CDR3 runs 13 residues. From germline, CDR1 is MNHEY and CDR2 SVGAGI. Trimming took 7 bases from V and 1 from J, leaving 11 bases between them. CDR3 sequence (DNA): TGTGCCAGCACTAGTGATCTTTCCTACGAGCAGTACTTC. Translating it yields CASTSDLSYEQYF.

V usage is TRBV28 and J usage is TRBJ2-3; 8 positions match TRBD1. This CDR3 contains 14 residues. The ends lost 7 bases at V and 0 bases at J; junction bases unmatched: 3. Germline V gene lookup returns CDR1 MDHEN and CDR2 SYDVKM. The CDR3 protein is CASTGTGSTDTQYF. The DNA of the CDR3 is TGTGCCAGCACCGGGACAGGTAGCACAGATACGCAGTATTTT.

The chain is built from TRBV5-1 and TRBJ2-1, with 15 nucleotides matching TRBD2. Germline-derived CDR1 and CDR2 are SGHRS and YFSETQ. CDR3 size: 17 residues. The ends lost 4 bases at V and 5 bases at J; junction bases unmatched: 7. For the CDR3, the DNA is TGCGCCAGCAGCCCTGGACTAGCGGGAGGGATCGACAATGAGCAGTTCTTC. It translates to CASSPGLAGGIDNEQFF.

The chain has TRBV7-3 and TRBJ1-1; weak D call: TRBD1 (6 bases). This CDR3 contains 14 residues. Germline V gene data show CDR1 as SGHTA and CDR2 as FQGTGA. The ends were cut back, 3 bases at V and 1 base at J, with 9 bases in the middle. The CDR3 DNA follows: TGTGCCAGCAGCTTCCAGGGGTCGAACACTGAAGCTTTCTTT. Its protein product is CASSFQGSNTEAFF.

CDR3 sequence: CASSLDRGTGETQYF. CDR3 bases: TGTGCCAGCAGCTTAGACAGGGGAACGGGAGAGACCCAGTACTTC. The chain uses TRBV7-8 and TRBJ2-5, with TRBD1 matching over 7 bases. Trimming at V came to 1 base and at J to 4 bases, leaving 6 bases not matched to a gene. The CDR3 is 15 residues long. The V gene's germline CDR1 is SGHVS and CDR2 FQNEAQ.

The rearrangement uses TRBV7-2 and TRBJ2-7, with 9 bases identical to TRBD1. After removal of 4 bases from V and 9 bases from J, the junction contained 16 bases not matched to a gene. There are 16 residues in the CDR3. The germline V gene has CDR1 SGHTA and CDR2 FQGNSA. The CDR3 reads CASSSPHRGPRLAQYF. DNA of the CDR3: TGTGCCAGCAGCTCACCCCACAGGGGGCCCAGGTTGGCGCAGTACTTC.

The rearrangement uses TRBV28 and TRBJ2-2, with D possibly matching TRBD2 (6 bases). This CDR3 is 14 amino acids long. CDR1 and CDR2 (germline): MDHEN, SYDVKM. Trimming removed 5 bases from V and 3 bases from J, with 10 bases in between. This CDR3 is CASSPSGDTGELFF. The DNA of the CDR3 is TGTGCCAGCAGTCCATCGGGGGACACCGGGGAGCTGTTTTTT. The whole variable domain, filled in from reference TRBV28 and TRBJ2-2, reads DVKVTQSSRYLVKRTGEKVFLECVQDMDHENMFWYRQDPGLGLRLIYFSYDVKMKEKGDIPEGYSVSREKKERFSLILESASTNQTSMYLCASSPSGDTGELFFGEGSRLTVL.

The J gene is TRBJ2-7, the V gene TRBV27; 7 bases line up with TRBD2. The CDR3 spans 15 residues. The germline CDR1 and CDR2 sequences are MNHEY and SMNVEV (reference sequence). V was clipped by 5 bases and J by 3 bases; unmatched bases: 10. Here the CDR3 reads CASSNIAGLNYEQYF. The DNA for the CDR3 is TGTGCCAGCAGTAACATAGCGGGTCTTAACTACGAGCAGTACTTC.

The V gene is TRBV5-6, the J gene TRBJ1-2; a weak D match, TRBD1 (5 bases). This CDR3 has 13 amino acids. V dropped 5 bases and J dropped 7 bases, with 15 bases sitting between them. Germline loops: CDR1 SGHDT, CDR2 YYEEEE. CDR3 in DNA: TGTGCCAGCAGACCGACAGCCTGGGGTGGCTACACCTTC. Translated, it gives CASRPTAWGGYTF.

The genes are TRBV27 and TRBJ2-7, with 14 nucleotides matching TRBD2. The junction had 8 bases not matched to a gene; V was cut back by 5 bases and J by 5 bases. CDR3 length equals 16 residues. Germline lookup yields CDR1 MNHEY and CDR2 SMNVEV (reference sequence). The CDR3 sequence is CASSARLAGGADEQYF. The DNA of the CDR3 is TGTGCCAGCAGTGCGAGACTAGCGGGAGGGGCTGACGAGCAGTACTTC.

V is TRBV10-1 and J is TRBJ1-2; D is ambiguous. CDR1 is WNHNN and CDR2 is SYGVQD in the germline V gene (reference sequence). Trimming left V 2 bases short and J 3 bases short, with 7 bases between. This CDR3 has 13 amino acids. The chain's CDR3 is CASSESRDYGYTF. The CDR3 DNA is TGCGCCAGCAGTGAGAGTAGAGACTATGGCTACACCTTC.

The chain combines TRBV28 with TRBJ1-4; the D is unclear. The CDR3 covers 14 residues. CDR1 and CDR2 from the germline V gene are MDHEN and SYDVKM. V lost 3 bases to trimming and J lost 8 bases, with 13 bases between them. In DNA, the CDR3 is TGTGCCAGCAGTTTCCCCCCCAACTTAGAAAAACTGTTTTTT. It specifies CASSFPPNLEKLFF.

This chain joins TRBV11-1 and TRBJ2-6; 7 positions match TRBD1. This CDR3 comprises 15 residues. Per the germline V gene, CDR1 is SGHAT and CDR2 is FQDESV (reference sequence). V lost 6 bases to trimming and J lost 2 bases; unmatched junction nucleotides: 4. The CDR3 loop reads CASSRQGTGANVLTF. DNA of the CDR3: TGTGCCAGCAGTCGACAGGGTACTGGGGCCAACGTCCTGACTTTC.

The chain combines TRBV12-2 with TRBJ2-7; the table calls TRBD2, which could not be checked here. TRBV12-2 counts as a pseudogene. CDR3 length equals 16 residues. Written as DNA, the CDR3 is TGTGCAAGTCGCTCAGGGACTAGCGGGAGAGTCCACGAGCAGTACTTC. As protein: CASRSGTSGRVHEQYF.

This chain joins TRBV28 and TRBJ1-1; D is undetermined. Trimming removed 6 bases at V and 4 bases at J, with 12 bases between. Looked up from germline, CDR1 is MDHEN and CDR2 is SYDVKM. The CDR3 covers 13 residues. The DNA for the CDR3 is TGTGCCAGCAGAGCAGGCGCGGGCACTGAAGCTTTCTTT. Amino acids: CASRAGAGTEAFF.

The rearrangement uses TRBV7-9 and TRBJ1-2, with 7 bases that match TRBD1. This CDR3 is built from 13 residues. Losses at the gene ends were 5 bases for V and 4 bases for J; bases not matched to a gene: 4. Germline CDR1 and CDR2: SEHNR and FQNEAQ (reference sequence). CDR3 protein: CASSPGQIYGYTF. The DNA for the CDR3 is TGTGCCAGCAGCCCGGGACAGATCTATGGCTACACCTTC.

The chain recombines TRBV7-3 with TRBJ2-2; 8 nucleotides match TRBD1. J lost 3 bases, V lost 5 bases, and 5 bases had no gene match. Germline-derived CDR1 and CDR2 are SGHTA and FQGTGA. This CDR3 comprises 15 residues. DNA for the CDR3: TGTGCCAGCAGCATGGACAGGGCGGACACCGGGGAGCTGTTTTTT. It codes for CASSMDRADTGELFF.

This chain links TRBV6-6 with TRBJ2-1; TRBD1 matches 11 bases. The CDR3 is 14 residues long. V shed 0 bases and J 10 bases; nucleotides not matched to a gene: 2. Germline-derived CDR1 and CDR2 are MNHNY and SVGAGI (reference sequence). CDR3 sequence reads: CASSYSDRGPEQFF. The CDR3 DNA reads TGTGCCAGCAGTTACTCGGACAGGGGGCCCGAGCAGTTCTTC.